The 20 T cell receptor beta chains below were found in one sample sequenced in a study of blood T cell repertoires in COVID-19. Some clones are missing from TCRdb's copy, which holds only in-frame ones; the method was immunoSEQ multiplex PCR. The sample contains about 190,000 clones, 80% to 90% of which appear only once. The source material was peripheral blood. These receptors were taken from a human donor in a cohort sampled during active COVID-19.

The CDR3 sequence is CASSLIQGIDEKLFF. CDR3 sequence (DNA): TGTGCCAGCAGCTTAATCCAGGGAATAGATGAAAAACTGTTTTTT. The rearrangement uses TRBV7-9 and TRBJ1-4; D is possibly TRBD1 (5 bases). Germline loops: CDR1 SEHNR, CDR2 FQNEAQ (reference sequence). V dropped 2 bases and J dropped 6 bases, with 13 bases sitting between them. The CDR3 runs to 15 residues.

The chain links TRBV21-1 to TRBJ1-4. TRBV21-1 is an annotated pseudogene. The CDR3 consists of 11 residues. CDR3 coding DNA: TGTGCCAGCAACGGGGGGCGAAAACTGTTTTTT. This gives the protein CASNGGRKLFF.

This clone was detected only once. The chain employs TRBV27 and TRBJ1-2; TRBD1 matches at 12 bases. Germline V gene data show CDR1 as MNHEY and CDR2 as SMNVEV (reference sequence). The CDR3 is made up of 15 amino acids. V lost 6 bases and J lost 4; bases outside the gene matches: 6. Here the CDR3 reads CASRQGQGAFYGYTF. The CDR3 coding sequence is TGTGCCAGCAGGCAGGGACAGGGGGCTTTCTATGGCTACACCTTC.

This chain uses TRBV12-3 or TRBV12-4 with TRBJ2-2; weak D call: TRBD1 (5 bases). This CDR3 is built from 13 residues. The ends were cut back, 0 bases at V and 10 bases at J, with 9 bases in the middle. CDR3 sequence reads: CASSLAGRAELFF. For the CDR3, the DNA is TGTGCCAGCAGTTTAGCGGGCAGGGCGGAGCTGTTTTTT.

This clone was detected a few times. The V gene is TRBV5-1, the J gene TRBJ1-5, with D maybe TRBD1 (5 bases). CDR3 length: 16 amino acids. V lost 4 bases, J lost 0 bases, and 14 bases lay in between. Germline-derived CDR1 and CDR2 are SGHRS and YFSETQ. The CDR3 nucleotides are TGCGCCAGCAGCCCCGGGACGGGGGGTAGCAATCAGCCCCAGCATTTT. This sequence encodes CASSPGTGGSNQPQHF.

This chain joins TRBV4-1 and TRBJ2-3, with 9 bases that match TRBD1. There are 16 residues in the CDR3. Germline CDR1 and CDR2: MGHRA and YSYEKL. With 4 bases clipped from V and 3 bases from J, the junction kept 8 bases outside the gene matches. CDR3 loop: CASSRQGEGGTDTQYF. CDR3 DNA: TGCGCCAGCAGCCGACAGGGGGAGGGAGGAACAGATACGCAGTATTTT.

The chain recombines TRBV6-5 with TRBJ1-1; no reliable D call. The length of the CDR3 is 13 residues. Per the germline V gene, CDR1 is MNHEY and CDR2 is SVGAGI. Trimming took 5 bases from V and 1 from J, leaving 8 bases between them. The CDR3 reads CASSNPENTEAFF. The DNA for the CDR3 is TGTGCCAGCAGTAACCCAGAGAACACTGAAGCTTTCTTT.

This clone was detected once. The rearrangement uses TRBV6-5 and TRBJ2-6; D may be TRBD1 (5 bases). V lost 10 bases and J lost 4, with 17 bases in between. Germline V lookup: CDR1 MNHEY, CDR2 SVGAGI. This CDR3 contains 15 residues. This chain's CDR3 is CATIPGSRGANVLTF. DNA of the CDR3: TGTGCCACCATACCAGGGTCAAGAGGGGCCAACGTCCTGACTTTC.

V and J are TRBV29-1 and TRBJ2-1, with 7 bases identical to TRBD1. The CDR3 sequence is 11 residues long. Per germline, CDR1 SQVTM and CDR2 ANQGSEA. J was trimmed by 10 bases and V by 4 bases; bases with no gene match: 4. The CDR3 coding sequence is TGCAGCGTTGGGCACAGGGGCGAGCAGTTCTTC. It encodes CSVGHRGEQFF.

V usage is TRBV4-1 and J usage is TRBJ2-7, with 8 bases lining up with TRBD2. The CDR3 is made up of 14 amino acids. After removal of 4 bases from V and 2 bases from J, the junction contained 4 bases not matched to a gene. Germline V gives CDR1 MGHRA, CDR2 YSYEKL. The CDR3 sequence is CASSPREGAYEQYF. CDR3 in DNA: TGCGCCAGCAGCCCTCGGGAGGGGGCCTACGAGCAGTACTTC.

This chain uses TRBV27 with TRBJ2-7; D not certain. Germline-derived CDR1 and CDR2 are MNHEY and SMNVEV (reference sequence). This CDR3 has 14 residues. The V gene lost 3 bases and the J gene lost 6 bases, with 15 bases spanning the gap. CDR3 bases: TGTGCCAGCAGTTTCTCCTCGATGATCGGCGAGCAGTACGTC. Translation gives CASSFSSMIGEQYV.

The CDR3 coding sequence is TGTGCCAGCAGCGCCCGGTACAGGTTCGATGAGCAGTTCTTC. The encoded protein is CASSARYRFDEQFF. V gene TRBV11-2 combines with J gene TRBJ2-1; D might be TRBD1 (5 bases). V lost 5 bases and J 8 bases, leaving 16 bases between the germline ends. This CDR3 comprises 14 residues. CDR1 and CDR2 (germline): SGHAT, FQNNGV. Variable domain in full (rest from reference TRBV11-2 and TRBJ2-1): EAGVAQSPRYKIIEKRQSVAFWCNPISGHATLYWYQQILGQGPKLLIQFQNNGVVDDSQLPKDRFSAERLKGVDSTLKIQPAKLEDSAVYLCASSARYRFDEQFFGPGTRLTVL.

V gene TRBV19 combines with J gene TRBJ1-2; D uncertain. CDR3 length: 12 residues. Germline values: CDR1 LNHDA, CDR2 SQIVND (reference sequence). With 8 bases removed from V and 4 bases from J, the gap between germline ends came to 11 bases. The CDR3 DNA is TGTGCCAGTGCTCGGGATCTCTATGGCTACACCTTC. Translation gives CASARDLYGYTF.

The CDR3 nucleotides are TGTGCCAGCAGTTACTTACTAACAGCAGGGGCGGATGGCTACACCTTC. Protein sequence: CASSYLLTAGADGYTF. The chain links TRBV6-6 to TRBJ1-2; a weak D match, TRBD1 (6 bases). The CDR3 has 16 residues. Germline CDR1 and CDR2: MNHNY and SVGAGI (reference sequence). Trimming stripped 1 base from V and 6 bases from J, with 18 bases between.

For the CDR3, the DNA is TGCAGCGTTGCCGCGGGGACCCAAGAGACCCAGTACTTC. This sequence encodes CSVAAGTQETQYF. V and J are TRBV29-1 and TRBJ2-5; a weak D match, TRBD2 (6 bases). The V end was cut by 4 bases, the J end by 1 base, with 10 bases between. The CDR3 covers 13 residues. Germline lookup yields CDR1 SQVTM and CDR2 ANQGSEA.

V usage is TRBV5-5 and J usage is TRBJ2-5; D remains unclear. The CDR3 loop spans 14 amino acids. V lost 1 base and J lost 4, with 11 bases in between. Germline V gene data show CDR1 as SGHKS and CDR2 as YYEKEE (reference sequence). CDR3 sequence (DNA): TGTGCCAGCAGCTTGACTTCGCGCGGAGAGACCCAGTACTTC. Protein product: CASSLTSRGETQYF.

This clone was recorded only once. The chain links TRBV6-2 or TRBV6-3 to TRBJ1-2; unclear D gene. V was trimmed by 4 bases and J by 5 bases, leaving 8 bases between them. From germline, CDR1 is MNHEY and CDR2 SVGEGT. The CDR3 is 12 residues long. The CDR3 DNA reads TGTGCCAGCAGTTCTGCAGGTTATGGCTACACCTTC. Encoded protein: CASSSAGYGYTF.

J is TRBJ1-1 and V is TRBV27; D possibly corresponds to TRBD1 (6 bases). Trimming removed 8 bases at V and 1 base at J, with 11 bases between. The germline CDR1 and CDR2 sequences are MNHEY and SMNVEV (reference sequence). The CDR3 is 13 amino acids. CDR3: CASGEGENTEAFF. CDR3 nucleotides: TGTGCCAGCGGGGAGGGGGAGAACACTGAAGCTTTCTTT.

CDR3 amino acids: CASSEPGQTKVDGYTF. In DNA, the CDR3 is TGTGCCAGCAGTGAGCCGGGACAGACAAAAGTGGATGGCTACACCTTC. The chain links TRBV6-1 to TRBJ1-2, with TRBD1 identical over 7 bases. The V and J ends lost 3 bases and 6 bases, in that order; junction bases with no gene match: 13. The CDR3 has 16 residues. Per germline, CDR1 MNHNS and CDR2 SASEGT.

J is TRBJ2-3 and V is TRBV7-9; 8 nucleotides agree with TRBD2. The J segment lost 1 base and the V segment lost 3 bases, leaving 0 bases of the junction unmatched. CDR1 and CDR2 (germline): SEHNR, FQNEAQ (reference sequence). CDR3 length: 14 residues. The CDR3 protein is CASSFSGGTDTQYF. The CDR3 DNA reads TGTGCCAGCAGCTTTAGCGGGGGCACAGATACGCAGTATTTT.